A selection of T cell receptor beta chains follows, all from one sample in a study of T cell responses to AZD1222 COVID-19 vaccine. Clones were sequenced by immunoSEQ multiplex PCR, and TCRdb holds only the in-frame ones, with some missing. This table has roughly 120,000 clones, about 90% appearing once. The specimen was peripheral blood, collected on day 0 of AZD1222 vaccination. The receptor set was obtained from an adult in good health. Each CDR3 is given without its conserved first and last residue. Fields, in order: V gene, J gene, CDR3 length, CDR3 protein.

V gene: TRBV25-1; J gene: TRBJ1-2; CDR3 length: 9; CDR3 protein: ASSVGGGYT
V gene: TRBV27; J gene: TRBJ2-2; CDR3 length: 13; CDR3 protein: ASSFRQGGTGELF
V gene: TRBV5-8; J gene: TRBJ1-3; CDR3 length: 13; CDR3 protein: ASREHRGSGNTIY
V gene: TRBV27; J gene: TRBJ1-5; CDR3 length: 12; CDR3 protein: ASDRGYSNQPQH
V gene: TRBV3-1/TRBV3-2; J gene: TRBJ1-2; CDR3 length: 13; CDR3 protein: ASSLERGRGYGYT
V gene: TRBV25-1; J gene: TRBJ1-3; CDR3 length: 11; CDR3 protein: ASRGLGGNTIY
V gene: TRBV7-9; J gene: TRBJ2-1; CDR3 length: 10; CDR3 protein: ASSSLGWEQF
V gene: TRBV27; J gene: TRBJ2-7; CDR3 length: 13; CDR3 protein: ASSPPGRGNYEQY
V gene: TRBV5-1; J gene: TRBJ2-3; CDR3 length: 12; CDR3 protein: ASSADTTSDTQY
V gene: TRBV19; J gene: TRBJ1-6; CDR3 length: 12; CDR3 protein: ASSTTPRASPLH
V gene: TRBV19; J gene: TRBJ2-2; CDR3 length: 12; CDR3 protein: ASSGRGGPGELF
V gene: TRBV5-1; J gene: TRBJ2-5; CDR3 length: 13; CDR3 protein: ASSGLLAGGETQY
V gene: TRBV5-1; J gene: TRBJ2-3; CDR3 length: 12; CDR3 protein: ASSDVSVQDTQY
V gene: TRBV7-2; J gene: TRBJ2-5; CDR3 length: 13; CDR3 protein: ASSLGGGVVETQY
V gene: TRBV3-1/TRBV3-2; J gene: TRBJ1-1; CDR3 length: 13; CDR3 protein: ASSQAWGGGTEAF
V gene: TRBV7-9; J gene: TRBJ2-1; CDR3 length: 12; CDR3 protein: ASSRFLRENEQF
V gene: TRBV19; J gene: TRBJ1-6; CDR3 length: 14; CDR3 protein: ASSIESDGAGSPLH
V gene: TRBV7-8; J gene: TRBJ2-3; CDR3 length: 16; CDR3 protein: ASSLVVGLAGNENTQY
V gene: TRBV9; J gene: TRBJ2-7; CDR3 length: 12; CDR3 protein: ASSPTTGPYEQY
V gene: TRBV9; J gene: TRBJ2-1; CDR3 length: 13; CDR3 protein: ASSVGAGLYNEQF
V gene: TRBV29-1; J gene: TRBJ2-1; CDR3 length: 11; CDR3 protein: SQRDPSAQEQF
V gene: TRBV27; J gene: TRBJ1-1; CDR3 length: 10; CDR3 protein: ASSPGHGEAF
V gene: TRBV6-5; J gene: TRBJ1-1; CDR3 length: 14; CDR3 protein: ASSFIMGVMNTEAF
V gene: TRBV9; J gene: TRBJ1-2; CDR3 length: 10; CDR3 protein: ASSRGSGGYT
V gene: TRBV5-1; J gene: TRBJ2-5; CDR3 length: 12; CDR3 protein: ASSLGQSRETQY
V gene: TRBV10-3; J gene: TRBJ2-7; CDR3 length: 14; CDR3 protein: AISLSLVLSLYEQY
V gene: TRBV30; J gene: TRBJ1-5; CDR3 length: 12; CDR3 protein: ACDRVYGDQPQH
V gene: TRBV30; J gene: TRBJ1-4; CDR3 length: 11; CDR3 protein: AWSPTTGLKLF
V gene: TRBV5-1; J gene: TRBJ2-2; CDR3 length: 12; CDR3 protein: ASRIGAATGELF
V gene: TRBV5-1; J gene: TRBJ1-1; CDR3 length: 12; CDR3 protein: ASSQDVMNTEAF
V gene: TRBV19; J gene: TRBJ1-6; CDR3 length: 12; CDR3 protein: ASYTGQGGSPLH
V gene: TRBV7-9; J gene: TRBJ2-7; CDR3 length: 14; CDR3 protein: ASSLRTGGINYEQY
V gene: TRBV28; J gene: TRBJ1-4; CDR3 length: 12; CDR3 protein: ASSGGAGGEKLF
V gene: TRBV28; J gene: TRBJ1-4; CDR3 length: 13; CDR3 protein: ASSPTGLGGEKLF
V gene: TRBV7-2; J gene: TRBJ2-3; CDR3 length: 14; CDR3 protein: ASSKQGARGTDTQY
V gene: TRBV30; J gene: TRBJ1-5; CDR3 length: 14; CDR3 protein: AWSDRAYTSGQPQH
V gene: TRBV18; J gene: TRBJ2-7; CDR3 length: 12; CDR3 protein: ASSPPGAPYEQY
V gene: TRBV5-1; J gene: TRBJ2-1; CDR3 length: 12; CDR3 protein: ASSGSSEIDEQF
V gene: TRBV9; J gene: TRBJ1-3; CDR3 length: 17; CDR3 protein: ASSPRQGAEPNSGNTIY
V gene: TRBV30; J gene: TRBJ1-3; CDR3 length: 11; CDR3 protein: ASSDRGGNTIY
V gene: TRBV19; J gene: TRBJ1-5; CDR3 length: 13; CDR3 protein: ASSIVGGLSQPQH
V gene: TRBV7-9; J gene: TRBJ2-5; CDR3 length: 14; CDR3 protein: ASSPRTGVGEETQY
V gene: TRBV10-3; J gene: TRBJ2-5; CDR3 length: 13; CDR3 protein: AISGLAGQPETQY
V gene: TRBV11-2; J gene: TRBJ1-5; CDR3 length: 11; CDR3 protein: ASSLRKVGPQH
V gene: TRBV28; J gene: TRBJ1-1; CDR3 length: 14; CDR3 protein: ASSYPRGNMNTEAF
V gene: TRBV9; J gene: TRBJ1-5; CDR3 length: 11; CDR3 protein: ASGTFGNQPQH
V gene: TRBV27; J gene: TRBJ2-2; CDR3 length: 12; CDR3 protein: ASSLIGFTGELF